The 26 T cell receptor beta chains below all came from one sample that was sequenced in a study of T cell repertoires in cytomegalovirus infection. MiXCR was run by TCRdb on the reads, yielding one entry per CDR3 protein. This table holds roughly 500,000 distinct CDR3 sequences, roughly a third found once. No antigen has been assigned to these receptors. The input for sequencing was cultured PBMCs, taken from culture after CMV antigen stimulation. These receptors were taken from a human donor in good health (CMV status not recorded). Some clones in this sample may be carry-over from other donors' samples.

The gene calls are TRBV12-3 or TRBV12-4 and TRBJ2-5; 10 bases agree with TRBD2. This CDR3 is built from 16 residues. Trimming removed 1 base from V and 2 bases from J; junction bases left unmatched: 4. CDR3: CASSLGTSGSQETQYF. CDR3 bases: TGTGCCAGCAGTTTAGGGACTAGCGGTTCACAAGAGACCCAGTACTTC.

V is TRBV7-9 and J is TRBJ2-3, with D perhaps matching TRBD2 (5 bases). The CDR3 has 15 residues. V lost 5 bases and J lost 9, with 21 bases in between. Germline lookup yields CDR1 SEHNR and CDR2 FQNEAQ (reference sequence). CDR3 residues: CASSPWELGERTQYF. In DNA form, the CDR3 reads TGTGCCAGCAGCCCGTGGGAACTAGGAGAAAGAACGCAGTATTTT.

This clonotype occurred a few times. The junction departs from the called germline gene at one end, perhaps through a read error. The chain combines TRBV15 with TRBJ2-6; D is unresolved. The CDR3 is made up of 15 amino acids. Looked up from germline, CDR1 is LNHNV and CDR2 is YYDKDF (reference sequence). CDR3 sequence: CATTRDTSAANVLTF. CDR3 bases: TGTGCCACCACCAGAGACACATCGGCGGCCAACGTCCTGACTTTC. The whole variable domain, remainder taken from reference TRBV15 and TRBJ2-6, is DAMVIQNPRYQVTQFGKPVTLSCSQTLNHNVMYWYQQKSSQAPKLLFHYYDKDFNNEADTPDNFQSRRPNTSFCFLDIRSPGLGDTAMYLCATTRDTSAANVLTFGAGSRLTVL.

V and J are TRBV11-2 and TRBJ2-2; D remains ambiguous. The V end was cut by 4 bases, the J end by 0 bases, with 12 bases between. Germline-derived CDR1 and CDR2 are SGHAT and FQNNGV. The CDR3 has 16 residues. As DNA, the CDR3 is TGTGCCAGCAGCTCAACCCCCCGGGCGAACACCGGGGAGCTGTTTTTT. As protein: CASSSTPRANTGELFF. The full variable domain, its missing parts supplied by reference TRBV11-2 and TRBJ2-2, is EAGVAQSPRYKIIEKRQSVAFWCNPISGHATLYWYQQILGQGPKLLIQFQNNGVVDDSQLPKDRFSAERLKGVDSTLKIQPAKLEDSAVYLCASSSTPRANTGELFFGEGSRLTVL.

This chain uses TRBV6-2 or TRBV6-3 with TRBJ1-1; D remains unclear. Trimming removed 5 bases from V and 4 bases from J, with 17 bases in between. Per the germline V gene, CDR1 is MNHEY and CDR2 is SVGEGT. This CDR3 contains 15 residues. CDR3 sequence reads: CASSTDLWGATEAFF. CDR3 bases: TGTGCCAGCAGTACGGACCTATGGGGTGCCACTGAAGCTTTCTTT.

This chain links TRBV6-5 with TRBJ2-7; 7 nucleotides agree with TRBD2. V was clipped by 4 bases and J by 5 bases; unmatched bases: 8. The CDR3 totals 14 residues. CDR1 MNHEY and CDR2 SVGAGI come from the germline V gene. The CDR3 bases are TGTGCCAGCAGTTCTGGACTAGGGCCCAACGAGCAGTACGTC. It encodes CASSSGLGPNEQYV.

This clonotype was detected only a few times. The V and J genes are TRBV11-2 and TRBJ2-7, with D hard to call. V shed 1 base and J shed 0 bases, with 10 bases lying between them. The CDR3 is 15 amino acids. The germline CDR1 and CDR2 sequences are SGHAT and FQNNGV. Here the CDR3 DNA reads TGTGCCAGCAGCTTAGGACCGAATCTCTCCTACGAGCAGTACGTC. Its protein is CASSLGPNLSYEQYV.

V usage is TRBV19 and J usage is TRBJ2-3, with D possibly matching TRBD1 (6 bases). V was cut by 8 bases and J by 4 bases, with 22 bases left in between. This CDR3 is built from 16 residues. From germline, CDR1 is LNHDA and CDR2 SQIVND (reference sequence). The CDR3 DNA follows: TGTGCCAGTCGCCTGGGGGCTTTTCGGGATGCAGATACGCAGTATTTT. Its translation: CASRLGAFRDADTQYF.

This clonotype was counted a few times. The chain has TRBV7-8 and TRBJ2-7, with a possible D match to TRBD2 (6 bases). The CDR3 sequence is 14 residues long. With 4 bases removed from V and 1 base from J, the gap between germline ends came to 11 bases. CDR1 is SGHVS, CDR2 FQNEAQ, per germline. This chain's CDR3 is CASSSRTTSYEQYV. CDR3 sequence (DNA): TGTGCCAGCAGCTCCCGGACTACGTCCTACGAGCAGTACGTC.

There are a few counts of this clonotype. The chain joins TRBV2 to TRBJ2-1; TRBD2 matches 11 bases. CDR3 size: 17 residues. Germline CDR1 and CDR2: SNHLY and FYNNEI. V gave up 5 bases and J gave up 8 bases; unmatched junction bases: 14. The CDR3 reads CASSFRSGRAVRDEQFF. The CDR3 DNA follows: TGTGCCAGCAGTTTCCGTAGCGGGAGGGCAGTACGGGATGAGCAGTTCTTC.

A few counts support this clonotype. The CDR3, as DNA: TGTGCCAGCAGCTTAAGAGCGGGATGGGGTCCTAACACAGATACGCAGTATTTT. Translated, it gives CASSLRAGWGPNTDTQYF. V is TRBV7-2 and J is TRBJ2-3; TRBD2 matches 7 bases. The junction had 13 bases not matched to a gene; V was cut back by 2 bases and J by 2 bases. The length of the CDR3 is 18 residues. CDR1 and CDR2 (germline): SGHTA, FQGNSA.

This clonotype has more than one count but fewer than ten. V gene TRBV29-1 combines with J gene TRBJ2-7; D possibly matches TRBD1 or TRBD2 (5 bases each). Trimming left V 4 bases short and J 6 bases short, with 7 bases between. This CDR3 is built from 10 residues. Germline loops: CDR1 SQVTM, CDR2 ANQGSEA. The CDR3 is CSVAGPEQYF. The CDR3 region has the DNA TGCAGCGTTGCGGGACCCGAGCAGTACTTC.

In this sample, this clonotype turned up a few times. This CDR3 is CASSLAGSPNYGYTF. DNA for the CDR3: TGTGCCAGCAGCTTAGCAGGCAGCCCTAACTATGGCTACACCTTC. This sequence joins TRBV7-2 and TRBJ1-2; D is ambiguous. V lost 0 bases, J lost 0 bases, and 8 bases lay in between. The CDR3 is made up of 15 amino acids. Looked up from germline, CDR1 is SGHTA and CDR2 is FQGNSA.

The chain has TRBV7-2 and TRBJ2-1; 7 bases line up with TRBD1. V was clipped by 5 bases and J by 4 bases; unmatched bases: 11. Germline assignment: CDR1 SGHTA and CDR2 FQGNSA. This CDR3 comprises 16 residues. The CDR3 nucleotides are TGTGCCAGCAGCCGGGACAGACTAAGTGGTTACAATGAGCAGTTCTTC. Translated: CASSRDRLSGYNEQFF. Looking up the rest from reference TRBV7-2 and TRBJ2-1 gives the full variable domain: GAGVSQSPSNKVTEKGKDVELRCDPISGHTALYWYRQSLGQGLEFLIYFQGNSAPDKSGLPSDRFSAERTGGSVSTLTIQRTQQEDSAVYLCASSRDRLSGYNEQFFGPGTRLTVL.

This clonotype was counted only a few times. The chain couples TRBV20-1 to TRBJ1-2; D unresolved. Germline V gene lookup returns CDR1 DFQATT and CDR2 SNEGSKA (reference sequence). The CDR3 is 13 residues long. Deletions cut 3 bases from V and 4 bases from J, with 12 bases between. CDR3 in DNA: TGCAGTGCTAGGCCATCTCAAGGCTATGGCTACACCTTC. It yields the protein CSARPSQGYGYTF.

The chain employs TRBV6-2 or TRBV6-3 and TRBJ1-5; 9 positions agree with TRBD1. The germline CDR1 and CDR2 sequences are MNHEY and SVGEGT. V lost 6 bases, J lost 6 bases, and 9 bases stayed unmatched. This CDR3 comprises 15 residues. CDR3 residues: CASSFPGTGFQPQHF. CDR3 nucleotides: TGTGCCAGCAGCTTTCCCGGGACAGGGTTTCAGCCCCAGCATTTT.

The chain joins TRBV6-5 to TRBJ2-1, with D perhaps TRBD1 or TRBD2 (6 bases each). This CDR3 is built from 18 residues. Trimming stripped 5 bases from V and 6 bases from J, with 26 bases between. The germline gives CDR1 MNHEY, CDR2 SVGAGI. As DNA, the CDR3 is TGTGCCAGCAGTATAAGGGGGGTGGTAGCGCTCACCGTCAATGAGCAGTTCTTC. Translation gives CASSIRGVVALTVNEQFF.

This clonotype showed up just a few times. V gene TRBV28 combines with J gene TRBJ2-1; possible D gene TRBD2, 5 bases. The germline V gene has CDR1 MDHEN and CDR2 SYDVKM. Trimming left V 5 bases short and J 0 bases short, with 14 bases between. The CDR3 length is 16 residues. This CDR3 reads CASSKPLATSYNEQFF. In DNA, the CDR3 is TGTGCCAGCAGTAAACCCCTAGCCACCTCCTACAATGAGCAGTTCTTC.

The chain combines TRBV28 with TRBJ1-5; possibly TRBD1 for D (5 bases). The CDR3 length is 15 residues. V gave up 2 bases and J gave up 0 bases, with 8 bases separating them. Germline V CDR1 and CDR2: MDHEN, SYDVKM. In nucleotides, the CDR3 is TGTGCCAGCAGTTTAAGACAGAATAGCAATCAGCCCCAGCATTTT. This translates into CASSLRQNSNQPQHF.

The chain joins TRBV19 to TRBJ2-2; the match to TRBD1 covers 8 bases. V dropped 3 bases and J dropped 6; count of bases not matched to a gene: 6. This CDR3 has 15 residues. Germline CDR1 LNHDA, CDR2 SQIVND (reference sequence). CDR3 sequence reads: CASSMAGTGSGELFF. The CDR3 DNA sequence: TGTGCCAGTAGTATGGCCGGGACAGGATCCGGGGAGCTGTTTTTT. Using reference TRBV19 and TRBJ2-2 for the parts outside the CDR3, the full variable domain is DGGITQSPKYLFRKEGQNVTLSCEQNLNHDAMYWYRQDPGQGLRLIYYSQIVNDFQKGDIAEGYSVSREKKESFPLTVTSAQKNPTAFYLCASSMAGTGSGELFFGEGSRLTVL.

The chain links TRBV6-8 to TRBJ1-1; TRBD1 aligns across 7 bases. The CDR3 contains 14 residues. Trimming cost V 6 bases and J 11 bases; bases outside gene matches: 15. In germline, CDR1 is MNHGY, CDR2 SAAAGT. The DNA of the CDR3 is TGTGCCAGCAGCCCAGGGGGATGGGGGAGAAGGGCTTTCTTT. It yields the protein CASSPGGWGRRAFF.

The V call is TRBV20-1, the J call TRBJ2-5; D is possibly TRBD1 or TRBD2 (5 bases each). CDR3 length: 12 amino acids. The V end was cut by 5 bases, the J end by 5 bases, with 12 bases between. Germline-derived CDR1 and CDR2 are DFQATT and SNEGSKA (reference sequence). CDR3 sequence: CSASQGRETQYF. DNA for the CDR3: TGCAGTGCTTCGCAGGGACGTGAGACCCAGTACTTC.

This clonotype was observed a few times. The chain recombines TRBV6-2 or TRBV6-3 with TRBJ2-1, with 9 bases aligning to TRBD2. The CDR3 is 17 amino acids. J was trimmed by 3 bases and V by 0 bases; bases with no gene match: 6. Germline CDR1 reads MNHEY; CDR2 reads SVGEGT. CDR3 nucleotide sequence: TGTGCCAGCAGTTACTCGGGGGGGACTAGCTTCTACAATGAGCAGTTCTTC. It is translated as CASSYSGGTSFYNEQFF.

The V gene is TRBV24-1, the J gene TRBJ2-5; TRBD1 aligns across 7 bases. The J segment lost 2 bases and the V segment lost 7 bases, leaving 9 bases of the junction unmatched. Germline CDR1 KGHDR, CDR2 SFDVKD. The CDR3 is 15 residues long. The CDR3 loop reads CATSPRDSLQETQYF. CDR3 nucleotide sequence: TGTGCCACCAGCCCCCGGGACAGTCTACAAGAGACCCAGTACTTC.

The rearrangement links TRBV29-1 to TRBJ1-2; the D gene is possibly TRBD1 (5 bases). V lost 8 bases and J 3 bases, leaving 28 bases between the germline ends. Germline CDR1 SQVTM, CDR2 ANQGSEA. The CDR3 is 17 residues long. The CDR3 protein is CSLPTGRQDLRDYGYTF. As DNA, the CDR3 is TGCAGCCTTCCCACGGGACGCCAGGACCTACGGGACTATGGCTACACCTTC.

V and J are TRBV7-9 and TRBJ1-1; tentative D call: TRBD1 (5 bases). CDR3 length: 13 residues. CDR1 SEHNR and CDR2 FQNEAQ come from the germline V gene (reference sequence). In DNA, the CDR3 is TGTGCAGCAGGGCGGGGTTGGGACACTGAAGCTTTCTTT. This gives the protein CAAGRGWDTEAFF. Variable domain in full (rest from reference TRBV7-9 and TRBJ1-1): DTGVSQNPRHKITKRGQNVTFRCDPISEHNRLYWYRQTLGQGPEFLTYFQNEAQLEKSRLLSDRFSAERPKGSFSTLEIQRTEQGDSAMYLCAAGRGWDTEAFFGQGTRLTVV.